A single sample gave rise to the 3 T cell receptor beta chains below, sequenced in a study of monozygotic twins with inflammatory bowel disease (dated by TCRdb to about 2019). The protocol used for the library was 5' RACE. Sequencing instrument: Illumina HiSeq 2500. The reads were reprocessed in TCRdb, with one entry per CDR3 protein sequence and no accompanying DNA. Per the sample table, the count is some 300,000 distinct CDR3 sequences. The ten largest clones take up over 5% of the sample. Sequencing was performed on blood. Receptors originate from a human donor with ulcerative colitis or Crohn's disease, or a healthy co-twin of an affected twin (not recorded which).

Here the CDR3 reads CASSEALLAGGTDTQYF. The V gene is TRBV2, the J gene TRBJ2-3; TCRdb proposes TRBD2, but this gene call is untestable without DNA. CDR3 length equals 17 residues. Germline loops: CDR1 SNHLY, CDR2 FYNNEI.

This sequence joins TRBV10-3 and TRBJ2-1; there is no DNA to check the TCRdb D call of TRBD1. The CDR3 runs 13 residues. Germline-derived CDR1 and CDR2 are ENHRY and SYGVKD. The CDR3 spells CATCVEGTNEQFF.

The genes are TRBV6-1 and TRBJ2-3. CDR1 and CDR2 from the germline V gene are MNHNS and SASEGT. The CDR3 is 12 amino acids. CDR3 residues: CASRVRLDTQYF.